This T cell receptor (beta chain) was sequenced for a study of T-cell memory formation after mild COVID-19. Employing constant-segment primers, 5'RACE generated TCR alpha and TCR beta cDNA libraries bearing sample barcodes and UMIs. From the 5' RACE reads, TCRdb called clonotypes with MiXCR, one entry per CDR3 protein. The profile shows approximately 390,000 distinct CDR3 sequences, roughly 15% of them singletons. As for this clonotype: The antigen is undetermined.

The CDR3 is 13 amino acids. Germline CDR1 reads MNHEY; CDR2 reads SVGAGI. Trimming took off 2 bases at V and 6 bases at J, with 10 bases between the two ends. Study-wide results and caveats: Pre-infection memory contained some responding clones, which suggested that cross-reactive memory had joined. Contracting CD4+ clones were located mainly in CM and EM, and CD8+ clones in EMRA. Clones shrinking between day 15 and 85 showed a balanced CD4/CD8 split, and those that grew later tilted toward CD4+.

The TCR originated in a man aged 18 to 30 who had mild COVID-19 (a few samples of this study predate the infection). Cell type and time point are not known. The chain employs TRBV6-5 and TRBJ2-5, with a possible D match to TRBD2 (6 bases). The sequenced sample consisted of PBMCs or a T cell subset sorted from them (not recorded which). The chain's CDR3 is CASSYRDSQTQYF. The CDR3 coding sequence is TGTGCCAGCAGTTACCGGGACTCACAGACCCAGTACTTC.